This TCR beta chain was profiled in a study of cytomegalovirus exposure and HLA in healthy donors (dated by TCRdb to about 2017). Study-wide context: In an earlier analysis of around 540 of the donors, roughly 300 Gb of sequence data and approximately 100 million unique TCR beta sequences from 150 million to 200 million T cells were reported. An earlier analysis of nearly 600 of the donors applied high-throughput TCR beta sequencing to assess whether each TCR beta V gene segment acted as functional or pseudogenic. Both class I and class II loci were covered by HLA typing, at four-digit resolution. The aim of the study was to test whether cataloging public T cell receptors could identify signatures of past pathogen exposure. The later analysis used no new phenotypic data to find candidate immune exposures, relying instead on TCR beta sequences and their occurrence across donors. To predict cytomegalovirus infection status, the study combined high-throughput TCR immunosequencing, statistical association of individual TCRs with disease status, and machine learning. Because of strong linkage in the cohort, roughly five DR-DQ haplotypes were treated as single units for association and clustering. Every repertoire in the discovery cohort had been generated on one and the same sequencing platform. In addition to the first cohort of hundreds of subjects, a separate validation cohort of 100 to 150 different subjects was used. A later analysis re-analyzed previously published TCR beta repertoires from 666 donors and added high-resolution HLA genotyping to study TCR occurrence patterns. The number of donors typed differed by locus, with 629-630 for A, B, C, DRB1 and DQB1, roughly 550 for DQA1, under 610 for DPA1, and approximately 470 for DPB1. In a later genetic analysis, genome-wide SNP genotypes for about 65% of the roughly 670 donors were used, and that subset was treated as a discovery cohort. Of the roughly 400 genotyped donors, roughly 76% were placed in the genetic ancestry cluster associated with self-reported Caucasian donors. About 310 gigabases of sequencing data and 70 million to 85 million unique TCR sequences were included in an early release covering roughly 600 HLA-typed donors. Across roughly 420 genotyped donors of the cohort, an average of about 200,000 unique TCR beta nucleotide sequences per donor were sequenced, and roughly 18% of those sequences were non-productive. The study profiled the T cell repertoires of about 640 subjects by immunosequencing and related them to cytomegalovirus serostatus. Alongside the repertoire data, information on donor age, sex, ethnicity and CMV serostatus was compiled.

Library preparation employed the immunoSEQ multiplex PCR assay. For the multiplex PCR, a mixture combining 60 forward primers for TCR Vbeta segments and 13 reverse primers for TCR Jbeta segments was used. The CDR3 region of rearranged TCR beta genes was amplified from genomic DNA with a multiplex PCR assay. On the Illumina HiSeq System, the amplified TCR beta libraries were sequenced as 87-base-pair reads. Concerning the study's data processing: A later analysis tallied tens of millions of unique TCR beta chains across the 666 repertoires, and about 10 million of those chains were shared by two or more donors. Raw reads were error-corrected and collapsed into unique sequences by a nearest-neighbor algorithm in which closely related sequences were merged to remove PCR and sequencing errors. To assign V, D and J gene segments, CDR3 sequences were aligned to IMGT reference sequences. Each retained sequence needed at least a six-nucleotide match to both a V gene segment and a J gene segment. A rearrangement counted as productive if the CDR3 had no stop codons and remained in frame with V and J, and every other rearrangement counted as non-productive. CDR3 was defined according to IMGT convention as the region running from the second conserved V-encoded cysteine to the conserved J-encoded phenylalanine. In an earlier analysis of around 640 of the donors, sequences lacking an unambiguous match to a single V gene segment were excluded. In an earlier analysis of several hundred of the donors, V segments were called functional above 56.7% productive rearrangements and were called segregating when the between-donor standard deviation exceeded 5%. To diagnose cytomegalovirus status from the catalog of TCR beta chain sequences, a statistical classification framework was built. In a later analysis, V and J genes were assigned by comparing TCR nucleotide sequences against IMGT/GENE-DB human TR gene sequences. Using the TCRdist pipeline, a later analysis assigned CDR3 sequences along with most-parsimonious VDJ recombination scenarios. A later analysis defined each TCR beta chain by its CDR3 amino acid sequence plus V-gene family, and excluded reads lacking a unique V-gene family. A later analysis removed roughly 590 highly shared, low-generation-probability nucleotide sequences to deal with suspected cross-contamination and a sequencing artifact. In a later analysis, a clonal expansion index was calculated for each public chain from normalized within-repertoire ranks of inferred template counts. In a later analysis, generation probabilities were computed using a VDJ recombination model fitted to out-of-frame rearrangements, and the results were checked against IGoR. In a later analysis, TCR-TCR, TCR-HLA and TCR-CMV co-occurrence was scored with hypergeometric tests, and a repertoire-size bias correction was applied to TCR pairs. In a later analysis, false discovery rates were estimated by permuting HLA or CMV assignments 20 times. A later analysis grouped co-occurring TCRs with DBSCAN, adding TCRdist sequence similarity when clustering within HLA-allele-positive subsets. For co-occurrence clustering, repertoires with fewer than 30,000 or more than 120,000 public chains were excluded, along with 4 to 6 repertoires with anomalous nucleotide sharing. In TCRdb, the immuneACCESS table is reduced to in-frame sequences with V and J assigned. These tables do not hold every clone; where another copy was compared, an unresolved V gene accounts for under half, and the others remain unexplained. The DNA gave D and trimming, while V, J and clone size come from that table. This sample is represented by about 110,000 clones; 70% to 80% of them were singletons. The top ten hold approximately 3% of the sample.

Broader findings and caveats from the paper: At a false discovery rate of 0.05, a later analysis linked about 17,000 TCR beta sequences to specific HLA alleles. The authors suggested that the approach could potentially be extended to other disease states and immunological phenotypes. A later analysis found that HLA-associated TCR beta chains were more clonally expanded and had lower generation probabilities than equally common non-associated chains. Most CMV-associated TCR beta chains appeared to be HLA-restricted in a later analysis, and the HLA associations seemed to be driven largely by CMV exposure. Correlated functional status among segregating V segments might be attributable to linkage disequilibrium, but an unknown experimental factor could not be ruled out. The cohort was sequenced for TCR beta chains only, and without alpha or paired-chain data the features that could be detected were limited. Sequencing depth was assumed to be roughly uniform across donors in the presence/absence analyses, though that assumption may not hold. For the cohort, immune exposure information was limited to CMV serostatus. Three of the identified cytomegalovirus-associated TCR beta chains were confirmed in vitro to be specific for cytomegalovirus antigens. In the study, 164 TCR beta chains were listed as associated with cytomegalovirus. Most TCR sequences were seen in very few donors, while some public TCRs were found in many individuals. An association between a missense DCLRE1C variant and V-gene and J-gene trimming of TCR beta chains was found in a later genetic analysis and replicated in an independent cohort. Compared with the 666-donor mean, donors in an Asian-associated ancestry cluster had fewer N-insertions in productive TCRs, according to a later genetic analysis. An earlier analysis of approximately 570 of the donors showed that most TCR beta V segments appeared in productive rearrangements either about 87% or about 30% of the time, which broadly matched IMGT annotations. A later analysis reported that several top co-occurrence clusters appeared linked to parvovirus B19, influenza, CMV and Epstein-Barr virus. Because counts were too low, about 18 rarely observed V segments, including chromosome 9 orphons, were excluded from the earlier analysis of several hundred of the donors. When HLA alleles, especially DR and DQ, strongly co-occurred, TCR associations were difficult to assign to individual alleles. In a later analysis, TCR association rates were found to vary across HLA loci, with the most associated TCRs seen for DRB1 alleles and the fewest for HLA-C alleles. In both the original and validation cohorts, the classifier was reported to diagnose cytomegalovirus status with high specificity and sensitivity. Because some donors lacked HLA typing at each locus, the association tests relied only on the typed subset. A further reported finding was that TCR beta sequences accurately predicted the HLA-A and HLA-B alleles for most subjects in the first cohort. A group of highly shared sequence variants was considered likely to be a technical artifact of the sequencing pipeline.

Worth noting for this clone: Its target antigen remains unknown. No per-base quality is available; no much larger clone lies one base away.

The cohort consisted of 650 to 850 healthy bone marrow donors. Cohort members were all nominally healthy when sampled, although unrecorded immune exposures were likely present. The donor was CMV seropositive and was included in the group of 250 to 300 seropositive cohort members. A peripheral blood sample was collected from each donor, and TCR beta sequencing was performed on peripheral blood mononuclear cells. Genomic DNA was extracted from the blood cell samples with the Qiagen DNeasy Blood Extraction Kit. The sequence came from a woman aged 18 to 35 in good health and CMV-seropositive. The material sequenced was PBMCs.

The nucleotide sequence reads as follows: TGTGCCAGTAGTTCGACAGGGAACACTGAAGCTTTCTTT. Its translation reads: CASSSTGNTEAFF. The chain employs TRBV19 and TRBJ1-1, and possibly TRBD1, on 6 matching bases. V drops 5 bases and J drops 1 base, leaving 8 bases in between. Reading the germline V gene (reference sequence) gives CDR1 LNHDA and CDR2 SQIVND. Reading from cysteine to phenylalanine, the CDR3 counts 13 amino acids. CDR3 DNA is the only sequence kept; it has 39 bases, read in frame from the first base.